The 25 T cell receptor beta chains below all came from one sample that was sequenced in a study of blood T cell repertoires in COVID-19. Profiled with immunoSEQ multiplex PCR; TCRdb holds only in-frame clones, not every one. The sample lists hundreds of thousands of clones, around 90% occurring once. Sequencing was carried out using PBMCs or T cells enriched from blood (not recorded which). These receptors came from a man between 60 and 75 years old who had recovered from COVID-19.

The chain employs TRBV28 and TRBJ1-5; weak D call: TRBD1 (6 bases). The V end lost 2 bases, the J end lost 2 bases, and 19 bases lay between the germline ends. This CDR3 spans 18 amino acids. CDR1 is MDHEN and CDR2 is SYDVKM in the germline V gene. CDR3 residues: CASSLGRGRGSGNQPQHF. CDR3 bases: TGTGCCAGCAGTTTAGGGCGTGGCAGGGGTTCCGGCAATCAGCCCCAGCATTTT.

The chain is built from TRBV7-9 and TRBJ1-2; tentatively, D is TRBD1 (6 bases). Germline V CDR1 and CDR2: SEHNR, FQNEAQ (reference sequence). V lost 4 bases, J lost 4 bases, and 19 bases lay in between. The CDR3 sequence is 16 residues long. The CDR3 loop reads CASSSSGGRGGYGYTF. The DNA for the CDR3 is TGTGCCAGCAGCTCTAGCGGGGGCAGGGGAGGCTATGGCTACACCTTC.

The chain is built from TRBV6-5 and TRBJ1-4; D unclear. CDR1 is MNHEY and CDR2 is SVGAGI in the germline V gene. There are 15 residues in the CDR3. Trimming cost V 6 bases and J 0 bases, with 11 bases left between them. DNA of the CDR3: TGTGCCAGCAGCAACGGGAAAGCAACTAATGAAAAACTGTTTTTT. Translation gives CASSNGKATNEKLFF.

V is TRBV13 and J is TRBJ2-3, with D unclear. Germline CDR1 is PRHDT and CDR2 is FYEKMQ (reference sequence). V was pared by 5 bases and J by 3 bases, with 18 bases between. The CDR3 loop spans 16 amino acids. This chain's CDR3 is CASSPPPVENTDTQYF. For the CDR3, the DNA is TGTGCCAGCAGCCCACCTCCGGTAGAGAATACAGATACGCAGTATTTT. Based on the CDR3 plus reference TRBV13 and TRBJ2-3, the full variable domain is AAGVIQSPRHLIKEKRETATLKCYPIPRHDTVYWYQQGPGQDPQFLISFYEKMQSDKGSIPDRFSAQQFSDYHSELNMSSLELGDSALYFCASSPPPVENTDTQYFGPGTRLTVL.

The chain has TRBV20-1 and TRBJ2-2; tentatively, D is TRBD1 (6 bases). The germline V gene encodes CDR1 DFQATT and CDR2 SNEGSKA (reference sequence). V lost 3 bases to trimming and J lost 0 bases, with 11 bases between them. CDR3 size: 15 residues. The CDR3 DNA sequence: TGCAGTGCTAGTTTCGGGACACCGAACACCGGGGAGCTGTTTTTT. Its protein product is CSASFGTPNTGELFF.

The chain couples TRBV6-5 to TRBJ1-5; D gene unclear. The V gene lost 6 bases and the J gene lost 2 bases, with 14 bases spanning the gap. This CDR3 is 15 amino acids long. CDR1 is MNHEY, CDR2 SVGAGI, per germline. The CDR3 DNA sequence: TGTGCCAGCAGGTCGCGGTTGAGGGGCAATCAGCCCCAGCATTTT. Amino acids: CASRSRLRGNQPQHF.

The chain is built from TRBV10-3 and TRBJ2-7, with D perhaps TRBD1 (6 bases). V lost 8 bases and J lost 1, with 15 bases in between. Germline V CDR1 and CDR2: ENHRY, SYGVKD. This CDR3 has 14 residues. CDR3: CAIGLTGKSYEQYF. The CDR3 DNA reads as TGTGCCATCGGCTTGACAGGTAAATCCTACGAGCAGTACTTC.

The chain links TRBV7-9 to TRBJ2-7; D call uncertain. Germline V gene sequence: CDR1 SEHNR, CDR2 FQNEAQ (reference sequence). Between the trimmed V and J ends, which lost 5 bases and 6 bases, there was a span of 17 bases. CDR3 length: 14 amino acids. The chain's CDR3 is CASSRGSEDREQYF. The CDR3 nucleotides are TGTGCCAGCAGCCGAGGTAGTGAGGATCGCGAGCAGTACTTC.

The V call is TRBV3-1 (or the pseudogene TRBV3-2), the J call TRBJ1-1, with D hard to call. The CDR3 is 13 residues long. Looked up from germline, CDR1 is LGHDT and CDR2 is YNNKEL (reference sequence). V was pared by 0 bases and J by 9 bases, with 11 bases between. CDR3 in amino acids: CASSQEPSVKAFF. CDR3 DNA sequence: TGTGCCAGCAGCCAAGAACCATCGGTGAAAGCTTTCTTT.

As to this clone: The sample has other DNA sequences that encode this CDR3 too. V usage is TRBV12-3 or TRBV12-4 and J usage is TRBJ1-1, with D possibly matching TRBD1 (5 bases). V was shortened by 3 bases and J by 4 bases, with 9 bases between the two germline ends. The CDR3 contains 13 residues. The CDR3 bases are TGTGCCAGCAGTTTCTCGGGGGGCACTGAAGCTTTCTTT. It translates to CASSFSGGTEAFF.

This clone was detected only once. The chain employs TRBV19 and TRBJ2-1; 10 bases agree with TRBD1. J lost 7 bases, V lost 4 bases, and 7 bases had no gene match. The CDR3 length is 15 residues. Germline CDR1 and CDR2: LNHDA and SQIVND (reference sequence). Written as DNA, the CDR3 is TGTGCCAGTAGTAGCGACAGGGGGCTTTTGAATGAGCAGTTCTTC. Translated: CASSSDRGLLNEQFF. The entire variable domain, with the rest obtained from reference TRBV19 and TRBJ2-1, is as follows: DGGITQSPKYLFRKEGQNVTLSCEQNLNHDAMYWYRQDPGQGLRLIYYSQIVNDFQKGDIAEGYSVSREKKESFPLTVTSAQKNPTAFYLCASSSDRGLLNEQFFGPGTRLTVL.

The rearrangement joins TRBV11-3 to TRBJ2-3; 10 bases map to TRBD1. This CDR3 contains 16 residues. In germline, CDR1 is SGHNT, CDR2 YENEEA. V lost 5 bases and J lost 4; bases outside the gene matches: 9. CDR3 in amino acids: CASSPRDRGLADTQYF. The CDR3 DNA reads TGTGCCAGCAGCCCGCGGGACAGGGGACTGGCAGATACGCAGTATTTT.

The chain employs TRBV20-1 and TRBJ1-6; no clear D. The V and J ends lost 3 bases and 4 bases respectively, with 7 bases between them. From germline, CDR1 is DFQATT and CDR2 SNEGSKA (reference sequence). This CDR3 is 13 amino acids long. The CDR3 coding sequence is TGCAGTGCTAGTGGGCAGTATAATTCACCCCTCCACTTT. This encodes CSASGQYNSPLHF.

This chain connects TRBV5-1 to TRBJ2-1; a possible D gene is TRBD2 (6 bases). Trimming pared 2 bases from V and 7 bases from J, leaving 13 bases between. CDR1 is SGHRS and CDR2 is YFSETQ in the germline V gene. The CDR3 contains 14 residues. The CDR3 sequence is CASSLVGGWNEQFF. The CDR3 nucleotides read TGCGCCAGCAGCTTAGTGGGGGGTTGGAATGAGCAGTTCTTC.

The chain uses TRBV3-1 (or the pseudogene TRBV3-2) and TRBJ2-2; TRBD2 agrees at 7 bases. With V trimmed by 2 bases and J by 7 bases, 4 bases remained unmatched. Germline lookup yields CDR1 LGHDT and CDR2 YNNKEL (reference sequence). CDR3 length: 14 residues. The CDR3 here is CASSQTSVGGELFF. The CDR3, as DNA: TGTGCCAGCAGCCAAACTAGCGTGGGCGGGGAGCTGTTTTTT.

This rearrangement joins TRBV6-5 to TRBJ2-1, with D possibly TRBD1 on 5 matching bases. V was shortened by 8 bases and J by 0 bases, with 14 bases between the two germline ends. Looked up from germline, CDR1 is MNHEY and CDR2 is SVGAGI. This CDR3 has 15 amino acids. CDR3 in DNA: TGTGCCAGCCGCAGTGGGGCCACCTCCTACAATGAGCAGTTCTTC. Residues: CASRSGATSYNEQFF.

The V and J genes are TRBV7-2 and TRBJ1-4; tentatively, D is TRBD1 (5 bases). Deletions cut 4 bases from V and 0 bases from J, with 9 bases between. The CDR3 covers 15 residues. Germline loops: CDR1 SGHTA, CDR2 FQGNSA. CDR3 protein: CASSSRVSTNEKLFF. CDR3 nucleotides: TGTGCCAGCAGCTCCAGGGTTTCAACTAATGAAAAACTGTTTTTT. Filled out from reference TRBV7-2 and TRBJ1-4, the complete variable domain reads GAGVSQSPSNKVTEKGKDVELRCDPISGHTALYWYRQSLGQGLEFLIYFQGNSAPDKSGLPSDRFSAERTGGSVSTLTIQRTQQEDSAVYLCASSSRVSTNEKLFFGSGTQLSVL.

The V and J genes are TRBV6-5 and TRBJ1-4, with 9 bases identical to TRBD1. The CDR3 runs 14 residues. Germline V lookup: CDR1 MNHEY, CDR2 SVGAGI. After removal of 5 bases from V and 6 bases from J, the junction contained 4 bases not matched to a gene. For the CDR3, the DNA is TGTGCCAGCAGTACGACAGGGGGATATGAAAAACTGTTTTTT. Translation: CASSTTGGYEKLFF.

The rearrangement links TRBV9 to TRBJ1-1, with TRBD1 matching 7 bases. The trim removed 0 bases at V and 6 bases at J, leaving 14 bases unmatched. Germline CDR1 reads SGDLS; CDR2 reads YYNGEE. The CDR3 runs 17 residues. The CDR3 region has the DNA TGTGCCAGCAGCGTAGGGTTGGTCGACAGGGCTGTACCTGAAGCTTTCTTT. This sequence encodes CASSVGLVDRAVPEAFF.

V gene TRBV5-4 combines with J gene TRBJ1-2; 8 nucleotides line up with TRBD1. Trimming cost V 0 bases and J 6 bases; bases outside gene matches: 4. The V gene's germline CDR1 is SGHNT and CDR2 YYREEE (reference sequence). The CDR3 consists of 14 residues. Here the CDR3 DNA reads TGTGCCAGCAGCTTGGGGACAGGGAGCAATGGCTACACCTTC. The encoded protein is CASSLGTGSNGYTF.

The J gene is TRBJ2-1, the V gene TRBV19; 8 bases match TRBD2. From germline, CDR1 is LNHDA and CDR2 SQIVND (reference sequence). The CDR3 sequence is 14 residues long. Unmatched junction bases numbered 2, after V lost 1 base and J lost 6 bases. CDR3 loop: CASSIGAGGNEQFF. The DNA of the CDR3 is TGTGCCAGTAGTATAGGTGCGGGGGGCAATGAGCAGTTCTTC.

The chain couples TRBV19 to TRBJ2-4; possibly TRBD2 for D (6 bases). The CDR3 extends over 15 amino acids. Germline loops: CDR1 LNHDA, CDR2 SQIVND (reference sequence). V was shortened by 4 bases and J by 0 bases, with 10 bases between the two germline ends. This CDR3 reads CASSTQGLAKNIQYF. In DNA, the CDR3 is TGTGCCAGTAGTACGCAGGGACTAGCCAAAAACATTCAGTACTTC.

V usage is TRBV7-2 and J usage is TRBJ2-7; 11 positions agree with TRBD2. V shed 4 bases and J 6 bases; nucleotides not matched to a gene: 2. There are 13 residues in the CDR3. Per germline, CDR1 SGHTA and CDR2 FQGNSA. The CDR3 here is CASSSTSGGEQYF. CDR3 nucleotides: TGTGCCAGCAGCTCCACTAGCGGGGGCGAGCAGTACTTC.

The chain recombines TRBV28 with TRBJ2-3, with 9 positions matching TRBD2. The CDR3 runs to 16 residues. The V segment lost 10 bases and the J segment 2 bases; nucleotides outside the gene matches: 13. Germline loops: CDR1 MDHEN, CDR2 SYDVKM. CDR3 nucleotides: TGTGCCACCACCCTCGGCGGGAGGGCCCACACAGATACGCAGTATTTT. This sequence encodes CATTLGGRAHTDTQYF.

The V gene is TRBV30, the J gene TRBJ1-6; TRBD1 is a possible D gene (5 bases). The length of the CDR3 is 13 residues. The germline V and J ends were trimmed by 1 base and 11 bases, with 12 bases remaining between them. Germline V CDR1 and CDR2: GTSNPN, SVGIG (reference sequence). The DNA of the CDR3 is TGTGCCTGGAGTGGCGGTGACAGTACACCCCTCCACTTT. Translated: CAWSGGDSTPLHF.